In this sample, the clone carrying this T cell receptor (beta chain) is medium-sized. V lost 6 bases, J lost 3 bases, and 11 bases lay in between. The CDR3 spans 13 residues. In germline, CDR1 is MNHEY, CDR2 SMNVEV (reference sequence). Template material comprised bulk tumor genomic DNA at 500 to 650 ng per sample. Spaced far apart, several biopsies were taken from each primary tumor during surgery. Enrolled patients presented with newly diagnosed, previously untreated non-small cell lung cancer and underwent curative surgery. The sample originates from a study of immune heterogeneity within non-small cell lung tumors. Overall study: Classification of the tumors gave 4 squamous cell carcinomas, roughly eleven non-squamous carcinomas and 1 not otherwise specified.

For the TCR beta CDR3, multiplex PCR with 32 V and 13 J primers performed the amplification. TCRdb itself ran the multiplex PCR reads through MiXCR, one entry per CDR3 protein. Of around 2,600 distinct CDR3 sequences listed, approximately 18% were seen once; the top ten hold more than 9%. The chain couples TRBV27 to TRBJ1-1; no clear D gene. The sequenced material came from lung tumor tissue. This clonotype originated in a woman aged 45-65 years with non-small cell lung cancer. DNA for the CDR3: TGTGCCAGCAGCCATGCCTGGGACACTGAAGCTTTCTTT. It translates to CASSHAWDTEAFF.